The TCR beta chain under discussion was sequenced for a study of cytomegalovirus exposure and HLA in healthy donors. Study outcomes and limitations: The study recorded 150 to 200 TCR beta chains that were cytomegalovirus-associated. According to reports, the classifier identified cytomegalovirus status with high specificity and sensitivity. The tendency of first-cohort TCR clusters to co-occur in the 120 or so validation repertoires emerged from a later analysis.

The protocol was immunoSEQ multiplex PCR, while the TCRdb copy is restricted to in-frame clones and leaves out a portion. The table records about 160,000 clones, 80% to 90% of them present only once. About this clone itself: The antigen is unknown.

Material: PBMCs. This TCR was sampled from a woman aged 18-29 years in good health and CMV-seronegative.

CDR3 loop: CATSLPPSTGEQYF. DNA of the CDR3: TGTGCCACCAGCCTACCTCCGTCGACAGGGGAGCAGTACTTC. J is TRBJ2-7 and V is TRBV15; 7 bases fit TRBD1. Germline V CDR1 and CDR2: LNHNV, YYDKDF (reference sequence). The J segment lost 7 bases and the V segment lost 5 bases, leaving 11 bases of the junction unmatched. The CDR3 length is 14 residues.